The 25 T cell receptor beta chains listed next were all sequenced from one sample in a study of T cells after yellow fever vaccination. TCRdb recomputed calls from the 5' RACE reads with MiXCR, one row per CDR3 protein. The sample records around 320,000 distinct CDR3 sequences, around 4.4% being singletons. Sequencing was performed on PBMCs, taken 15 days after the yellow fever booster vaccination. The receptor set was obtained from a man younger than 35 who received the YFV17D yellow fever vaccine.

V and J are TRBV5-1 and TRBJ2-1; D gene uncertain. The V gene lost 4 bases and the J gene lost 9 bases, with 20 bases spanning the gap. The germline gives CDR1 SGHRS, CDR2 YFSETQ. The CDR3 is made up of 15 amino acids. The CDR3 nucleotides read TGCGCCAGCAGCCCCAGAATGTCGACCCGCGCTGAGCAGTTCTTC. Its protein product is CASSPRMSTRAEQFF.

The rearrangement uses TRBV7-9 and TRBJ2-6; 8 bases line up with TRBD1. The CDR3 has 16 residues. V trimming: 6 bases; J trimming: 6 bases; junction bases outside the gene matches: 10. CDR1 and CDR2 from the germline V gene are SEHNR and FQNEAQ (reference sequence). CDR3 nucleotides: TGTGCCAGCAGTCCACAGGACAGGGTCGCGGCCAACGTCCTGACTTTC. Amino acids: CASSPQDRVAANVLTF.

This clonotype was counted at least ten times. The chain recombines TRBV25-1 with TRBJ2-3; D could derive from TRBD1 or TRBD2 (6 bases each). This CDR3 comprises 16 residues. Per germline, CDR1 MGHDK and CDR2 SYGVNS. V was pared by 6 bases and J by 5 bases, with 21 bases between. The CDR3, as DNA: TGTGCCAGCAGCGGGGGACATTCTTTAGTGGGAGATACGCAGTATTTT. It specifies CASSGGHSLVGDTQYF.

This clonotype has just a few counts. The DNA for the CDR3 is TGCGCCAGCAGCACCGGTGCGACTAGCGGCTACGAGCAGTACTTC. Its translation is CASSTGATSGYEQYF. The J gene is TRBJ2-7, the V gene TRBV5-1; 9 nucleotides line up with TRBD2. Per the germline V gene, CDR1 is SGHRS and CDR2 is YFSETQ. With 4 bases clipped from V and 3 bases from J, the junction kept 8 bases outside the gene matches. This CDR3 is 15 amino acids long.

The V gene is TRBV12-5, the J gene TRBJ1-1; the D gene is possibly TRBD1 (6 bases). The CDR3 extends over 14 amino acids. Germline assignment: CDR1 LGHNT and CDR2 FRNRAP. V dropped 7 bases and J dropped 4 bases, with 16 bases sitting between them. The CDR3 nucleotides are TGTGCTAGTGCTCCGACTGTCAGGGGCACTGAAGCTTTCTTT. It encodes CASAPTVRGTEAFF.

This clonotype was detected a few times. V is TRBV20-1 and J is TRBJ1-5, with unresolved D. The CDR3 totals 12 residues. The V gene lost 6 bases and the J gene lost 4 bases, with 10 bases spanning the gap. The V gene's germline CDR1 is DFQATT and CDR2 SNEGSKA (reference sequence). CDR3 bases: TGCAGTGCCCTGAACAGTAATCAGCCCCAGCATTTT. Amino acids: CSALNSNQPQHF.

The chain recombines TRBV20-1 with TRBJ1-2; 7 nucleotides line up with TRBD1. Germline CDR1 DFQATT, CDR2 SNEGSKA (reference sequence). Trimming cost V 4 bases and J 0 bases; bases outside gene matches: 11. CDR3 length: 16 amino acids. DNA for the CDR3: TGCAGTGCTACCGGGGTTGGGACAGCCTCTAACTATGGCTACACCTTC. Residues: CSATGVGTASNYGYTF.

Ten or more counts support this clonotype. J is TRBJ2-6 and V is TRBV5-1, with no clear D. Germline V gene sequence: CDR1 SGHRS, CDR2 YFSETQ. The CDR3 spans 15 residues. V gave up 1 base and J gave up 0 bases, with 5 bases separating them. CDR3: CASSLIGSGANVLTF. CDR3 DNA sequence: TGCGCCAGCAGCTTGATAGGCTCTGGGGCCAACGTCCTGACTTTC.

The chain carries TRBV7-7 and TRBJ1-1; TRBD1 might be the D (6 bases). There are 15 residues in the CDR3. V lost 5 bases and J lost 2, with 15 bases in between. Germline V gene lookup returns CDR1 SSHAT and CDR2 FNYEAQ (reference sequence). Here the CDR3 reads CASSPTGQQNTEAFF. CDR3 nucleotide sequence: TGTGCCAGCAGCCCAACCGGACAGCAAAACACTGAAGCTTTCTTT.

This clonotype was recorded many times. The chain joins TRBV24-1 to TRBJ2-2; D gene unclear. Germline V CDR1 and CDR2: KGHDR, SFDVKD. CDR3 size: 15 residues. Trimming removed 3 bases at V and 6 bases at J, with 13 bases between. The CDR3 region is CATSDESRTSGELFF. CDR3 sequence (DNA): TGTGCCACCAGTGATGAGAGTAGGACCTCCGGGGAGCTGTTTTTT.

CDR3 nucleotide sequence: TGCGCCAGCAGCCAAACAAGAGGTTATAGCAATCAGCCCCAGCATTTT. Translating gives CASSQTRGYSNQPQHF. This chain uses TRBV4-3 with TRBJ1-5, with unresolved D. V lost 2 bases and J lost 0, with 11 bases in between. Germline CDR1 reads LGHNA; CDR2 reads YSLEER. The CDR3 loop spans 16 amino acids.

This clonotype was seen a few times. This sequence joins TRBV19 and TRBJ2-1; 10 nucleotides match TRBD2. V lost 10 bases, J lost 1 base, and 7 bases stayed unmatched. CDR1 is LNHDA, CDR2 SQIVND, per germline (reference sequence). CDR3 length equals 15 residues. The CDR3 DNA sequence: TGTGCCACCACCGGAGCGGGGGGGTCCTACAATGAGCAGTTCTTC. Its translation: CATTGAGGSYNEQFF.

This clonotype showed up just a few times. The rearrangement links TRBV7-3 to TRBJ2-1; 13 nucleotides align to TRBD2. This CDR3 is 18 amino acids long. Losses at the gene ends were 4 bases for V and 0 bases for J; bases not matched to a gene: 6. Germline V CDR1 and CDR2: SGHTA, FQGTGA. CDR3 protein: CASSSQGLAGTSYNEQFF. The CDR3 bases are TGTGCCAGCAGCTCCCAGGGACTAGCGGGGACCTCCTACAATGAGCAGTTCTTC.

This chain connects TRBV7-8 to TRBJ2-4, with D unresolved. The length of the CDR3 is 13 residues. Germline-derived CDR1 and CDR2 are SGHVS and FQNEAQ. V was pared by 5 bases and J by 0 bases, with 5 bases between. The CDR3 DNA reads as TGTGCCAGCAGCCCATCAGCCAAAAACATTCAGTACTTC. It specifies CASSPSAKNIQYF.

Only a few counts were recorded for this clonotype. The chain combines TRBV19 with TRBJ1-4; D might be TRBD1 (6 bases). V gave up 7 bases and J gave up 7 bases, with 13 bases separating them. The germline V gene has CDR1 LNHDA and CDR2 SQIVND (reference sequence). This CDR3 comprises 13 residues. In DNA form, the CDR3 reads TGTGCCAGTAAGGAGACAGGATTTGAAAAACTGTTTTTT. Its protein product is CASKETGFEKLFF.

This clonotype was observed many times. This chain connects TRBV7-2 to TRBJ2-1; TRBD1 might be the D (5 bases). From germline, CDR1 is SGHTA and CDR2 FQGNSA. This CDR3 comprises 15 residues. Trimming removed 1 base from V and 3 bases from J, with 10 bases in between. The CDR3 sequence is CASSLDFTGYNEQFF. The CDR3 DNA is TGTGCCAGCAGCTTAGATTTCACAGGCTACAATGAGCAGTTCTTC.

In this sample, this clonotype turned up many times. The genes are TRBV5-1 and TRBJ2-7; the D is unclear. CDR1 and CDR2 (germline): SGHRS, YFSETQ. The CDR3 loop spans 12 amino acids. Trimming left V 6 bases short and J 0 bases short, with 7 bases between. The CDR3 loop reads CASTDDSYEQYF. The CDR3 DNA reads as TGCGCCAGCACGGACGACTCCTACGAGCAGTACTTC.

This chain joins TRBV5-5 and TRBJ2-5; TRBD2 matches at 12 bases. V lost 5 bases, J lost 2 bases, and 25 bases stayed unmatched. The CDR3 is 22 amino acids. Per the germline V gene, CDR1 is SGHKS and CDR2 is YYEKEE (reference sequence). The CDR3 loop is CASRYRPRLAGELGGPQETQYF. In DNA, the CDR3 is TGTGCCAGCAGATATAGGCCCCGACTAGCGGGGGAACTCGGAGGACCTCAAGAGACCCAGTACTTC.

The chain uses TRBV20-1 and TRBJ2-6; D possibly corresponds to TRBD2 (7 bases). V dropped 6 bases and J dropped 0 bases, with 15 bases sitting between them. This CDR3 is 16 amino acids long. Germline CDR1 reads DFQATT; CDR2 reads SNEGSKA (reference sequence). CDR3 DNA: TGCAGTGCGATGGGGGGGGCGAGCTCTGGGGCCAACGTCCTGACTTTC. Translating gives CSAMGGASSGANVLTF.

The rearrangement uses TRBV12-3 or TRBV12-4 and TRBJ2-6; D gene ambiguous. V gave up 4 bases and J gave up 2 bases, with 3 bases separating them. The CDR3 consists of 13 residues. CDR3 coding DNA: TGTGCCAGCAGTTCTGCTGGGGCCAACGTCCTGACTTTC. Its translation: CASSSAGANVLTF.

This clonotype occurred many times. The chain employs TRBV28 and TRBJ2-1; TRBD1 or TRBD2 may be the D gene (5 bases each). The CDR3 covers 12 residues. The germline V gene has CDR1 MDHEN and CDR2 SYDVKM. The V end was cut by 5 bases, the J end by 10 bases, with 12 bases between. CDR3 coding DNA: TGTGCCAGCAGTCCCAGGAGGACAGAGCAGTTCTTC. This codes for CASSPRRTEQFF.

This clonotype came up a few times. The gene calls are TRBV6-2 or TRBV6-3 and TRBJ1-5; D unclear. The CDR3 extends over 16 amino acids. The V end lost 1 base, the J end lost 0 bases, and 10 bases lay between the germline ends. Germline assignment: CDR1 MNHEY and CDR2 SVGEGT. CDR3 loop: CASSYWGRRSNQPQHF. The CDR3 DNA reads TGTGCCAGCAGTTACTGGGGAAGGCGTAGCAATCAGCCCCAGCATTTT.

There are many counts of this clonotype. V usage is TRBV7-6 and J usage is TRBJ1-3; D call uncertain. The CDR3 has 15 residues. The germline V gene has CDR1 SGHVS and CDR2 FNYEAQ. V shed 1 base and J shed 0 bases, with 7 bases lying between them. The CDR3 loop is CASSLVRGSGNTIYF. CDR3 sequence (DNA): TGTGCCAGCAGCTTAGTCCGCGGCTCTGGAAACACCATATATTTT.

This clonotype was detected ten times or more. The rearrangement links TRBV7-9 to TRBJ1-1, with unresolved D. Germline-derived CDR1 and CDR2 are SEHNR and FQNEAQ (reference sequence). Trimming took 3 bases from V and 3 from J, leaving 11 bases between them. The CDR3 has 14 amino acids. DNA for the CDR3: TGTGCCAGCAGCTTGCCCTGGGATGACACTGAAGCTTTCTTT. This translates into CASSLPWDDTEAFF.

This clonotype was recorded at least ten times. The rearrangement links TRBV5-1 to TRBJ1-2, with D maybe TRBD1 (5 bases). The V gene lost 2 bases and the J gene lost 2 bases, with 13 bases spanning the gap. Germline V gives CDR1 SGHRS, CDR2 YFSETQ. The CDR3 spans 15 residues. The CDR3 loop is CASSFSQDQNYGYTF. The CDR3 coding sequence is TGCGCCAGCAGCTTTTCACAGGACCAGAACTATGGCTACACCTTC.